These 26 T cell receptor beta chains were sequenced from one sample in a study of T cell repertoires in cytomegalovirus infection. Using its own MiXCR run on the reads, TCRdb lists one record per CDR3 protein. In the table there are 150,000 to 180,000 distinct CDR3 sequences, around 22% of which are singletons. The sample taken for sequencing was PBMCs. Every receptor here comes from a human donor in good health (CMV status not recorded). Some clones in this sample may be carry-over from other donors' samples.

This clonotype appeared a few times. The chain is built from TRBV6-1 and TRBJ1-5, with D possibly matching TRBD1 (6 bases). The V end lost 1 base, the J end lost 5 bases, and 15 bases lay between the germline ends. The CDR3 loop spans 16 amino acids. Germline CDR1 reads MNHNS; CDR2 reads SASEGT. The CDR3 DNA reads TGTGCCAGCAGTGAAGATCCGGGGGCTGGGTATCAGCCCCAGCATTTT. Its translation: CASSEDPGAGYQPQHF.

This clonotype was detected only a few times. The V gene is TRBV12-3 or TRBV12-4, the J gene TRBJ2-7; 9 bases are a match to TRBD1. With 5 bases clipped from V and 2 bases from J, the junction kept 4 bases outside the gene matches. The CDR3 has 14 amino acids. CDR3 sequence (DNA): TGTGCCAGCAGTCCCAGACAGGGGGCCTACGAGCAGTACTTC. It translates to CASSPRQGAYEQYF.

This clonotype was found many times. V is TRBV12-3 or TRBV12-4 and J is TRBJ1-5; D perhaps matches TRBD1 (6 bases). This CDR3 comprises 15 residues. V lost 6 bases and J 3 bases, leaving 15 bases between the germline ends. The CDR3 DNA sequence: TGTGCCAGCAGATTGGCGGGGGCGGACAATCAGCCCCAGCATTTT. It encodes CASRLAGADNQPQHF.

CDR3 amino acids: CASSLSQAAYEQYF. CDR3 DNA sequence: TGTGCCAGCAGTTTAAGCCAGGCGGCCTACGAGCAGTACTTC. The chain combines TRBV28 with TRBJ2-7; no reliable D call. Per the germline V gene, CDR1 is MDHEN and CDR2 is SYDVKM. V was trimmed by 2 bases and J by 2 bases, leaving 10 bases between them. The CDR3 runs 14 residues.

This clonotype appeared a few times. DNA of the CDR3: TGCAGTGCCGTGGCCCCCCCTGAAGGGTCACCCCTCCACTTT. Encoded protein: CSAVAPPEGSPLHF. This chain connects TRBV20-1 to TRBJ1-6; D gene ambiguous. This CDR3 is 14 amino acids long. Trimming left V 6 bases short and J 10 bases short, with 19 bases between. CDR1 is DFQATT, CDR2 SNEGSKA, per germline (reference sequence).

This clonotype showed up just a few times. The J gene is TRBJ2-1, the V gene TRBV7-3, with no clear D. The CDR3 contains 15 residues. V was cut by 4 bases and J by 4 bases, with 14 bases left in between. Germline V gene sequence: CDR1 SGHTA, CDR2 FQGTGA. In DNA, the CDR3 is TGTGCCAGCAGCTCCCCTACAGCCATATACAATGAGCAGTTCTTC. Protein sequence: CASSSPTAIYNEQFF.

The chain links TRBV27 to TRBJ2-3, with a possible D match to TRBD2 (5 bases). Germline V gene lookup returns CDR1 MNHEY and CDR2 SMNVEV (reference sequence). This CDR3 comprises 14 residues. V dropped 6 bases and J dropped 5 bases, with 15 bases sitting between them. CDR3 region: CASSRGYELDTQYF. In DNA, the CDR3 is TGTGCCAGCAGCCGGGGATATGAGTTAGATACGCAGTATTTT.

The chain employs TRBV4-1 and TRBJ2-3; 8 nucleotides line up with TRBD1. The CDR3 spans 15 residues. The V gene end was trimmed by 0 bases and the J gene end by 6 bases; junction bases not matched to a gene: 5. Germline lookup yields CDR1 MGHRA and CDR2 YSYEKL. This chain's CDR3 is CASSQDYYRGDTQYF. In DNA form, the CDR3 reads TGCGCCAGCAGCCAAGATTACTACAGGGGGGATACGCAGTATTTT.

The gene calls are TRBV9 and TRBJ1-3; 9 nucleotides align to TRBD1. The CDR3 covers 14 residues. V dropped 2 bases and J dropped 8; count of bases not matched to a gene: 5. Germline CDR1 SGDLS, CDR2 YYNGEE. The CDR3 is CASSVRTGVDTIYF. In nucleotides, the CDR3 is TGTGCCAGCAGCGTCAGGACAGGGGTGGACACCATATATTTT.

This clonotype showed up many times. The chain is built from TRBV4-1 and TRBJ2-6, with a tentative D call TRBD1 (5 bases). The ends were cut back, 0 bases at V and 7 bases at J, with 16 bases in the middle. The CDR3 consists of 17 residues. Per the germline V gene, CDR1 is MGHRA and CDR2 is YSYEKL. The CDR3 DNA is TGCGCCAGCAGCCAAGAACCCCGAGTCCAGGGAGCCAACGTCCTGACTTTC. Translated, it gives CASSQEPRVQGANVLTF.

This chain links TRBV14 with TRBJ2-2; the D is unclear. V was trimmed by 3 bases and J by 4 bases, leaving 9 bases between them. The length of the CDR3 is 14 residues. Germline CDR1 reads SGHDN; CDR2 reads FVKESK. CDR3 DNA: TGTGCCAGCAGCCAGGGTTGGACCACCGGGGAGCTGTTTTTT. It encodes CASSQGWTTGELFF.

Many counts were recorded for this clonotype. The genes are TRBV7-9 and TRBJ2-5, with TRBD2 identical over 8 bases. Germline assignment: CDR1 SEHNR and CDR2 FQNEAQ (reference sequence). This CDR3 region has 15 residues. V shed 0 bases and J 1 base; nucleotides not matched to a gene: 1. The CDR3 nucleotides read TGTGCCAGCAGCTTAGCCGGGACTAGCCAAGAGACCCAGTACTTC. Translating gives CASSLAGTSQETQYF.

The J gene is TRBJ1-4, the V gene TRBV4-1; possible D gene TRBD1, 5 bases. CDR3 length: 16 amino acids. Trimming took off 1 base at V and 8 bases at J, with 17 bases between the two ends. Germline V gene sequence: CDR1 MGHRA, CDR2 YSYEKL. The DNA of the CDR3 is TGCGCCAGCAGCCAAGCACCACAGGTTGGGGGAGAAAAACTGTTTTTT. It is translated as CASSQAPQVGGEKLFF.

V gene TRBV4-3 combines with J gene TRBJ2-6; tentatively, D is TRBD1 (5 bases). Trimming shortened V by 5 bases and J by 0 bases, and 11 bases separated the two germline ends. Germline CDR1 is LGHNA and CDR2 is YSLEER. The CDR3 sequence is 16 residues long. CDR3 sequence: CASSKGVGSGANVLTF. CDR3 in DNA: TGCGCCAGCAGCAAAGGGGTGGGCTCTGGGGCCAACGTCCTGACTTTC.

There are many counts of this clonotype. The rearrangement uses TRBV7-8 and TRBJ2-3; D is unclear. Trimming shortened V by 4 bases and J by 0 bases, and 20 bases separated the two germline ends. The CDR3 has 18 amino acids. In germline, CDR1 is SGHVS, CDR2 FQNEAQ. The CDR3 protein is CASSSTVTPWLSTDTQYF. CDR3 DNA sequence: TGTGCCAGCAGCTCGACTGTAACCCCTTGGCTTAGCACAGATACGCAGTATTTT.

This chain connects TRBV7-3 to TRBJ2-1, with TRBD2 identical over 10 bases. Germline assignment: CDR1 SGHTA and CDR2 FQGTGA. The CDR3 contains 15 residues. V dropped 0 bases and J dropped 6; count of bases not matched to a gene: 2. CDR3 in DNA: TGTGCCAGCAGCTTAACAGCGGGAGGGATCAATGAGCAGTTCTTC. It is translated as CASSLTAGGINEQFF.

V and J are TRBV14 and TRBJ2-7, with 7 bases aligning to TRBD1. V trimming: 2 bases; J trimming: 0 bases; junction bases outside the gene matches: 16. The length of the CDR3 is 19 residues. Per germline, CDR1 SGHDN and CDR2 FVKESK. The CDR3 DNA follows: TGTGCCAGCAGCCAACGCCCAGTGTGGGGACAGATGAGCTCCTACGAGCAGTACTTC. Residues: CASSQRPVWGQMSSYEQYF.

This clonotype was seen more than once but under ten times. The V call is TRBV29-1, the J call TRBJ2-1; D call uncertain. The germline gives CDR1 SQVTM, CDR2 ANQGSEA. There are 11 residues in the CDR3. The V and J ends lost 8 bases and 8 bases respectively, with 13 bases between them. The CDR3 DNA follows: TGCAGCCTCGGCCTGGTAGATGAGCAGTTCTTC. Translated, it gives CSLGLVDEQFF.

There are many counts of this clonotype. The V gene is TRBV4-3, the J gene TRBJ1-6; tentatively, D is TRBD1 (6 bases). CDR3 length: 15 residues. V shed 4 bases and J shed 7 bases, with 14 bases lying between them. From germline, CDR1 is LGHNA and CDR2 YSLEER. The CDR3 region has the DNA TGCGCCAGCAGCCGGGGGGCAGGTACCAATTCACCCCTCCACTTT. It yields the protein CASSRGAGTNSPLHF.

As to this clonotype: One junction end does not reproduce the germline sequence, and a read error may be involved. The chain uses TRBV25-1 and TRBJ1-6, with 7 bases matching TRBD1. Germline-derived CDR1 and CDR2 are MGHDK and SYGVNS. The CDR3 has 16 residues. The CDR3 nucleotides are TGTGCCAGCAGTCGCGGACAGGCCTCCTATAATTCACCCCTCCTCTTT. Protein product: CASSRGQASYNSPLLF.

About this clonotype itself: One end of the junction does not line up with germline, which may come from a read error. V gene TRBV7-6 combines with J gene TRBJ1-5; a weak D match, TRBD1 (5 bases). Germline V gives CDR1 SGHVS, CDR2 FNYEAQ. This CDR3 contains 15 residues. CDR3 sequence (DNA): TGTGCCGGCAGCTTAGGGCAGGGTAGCAATCAGCCCCAGCATTTT. This gives the protein CAGSLGQGSNQPQHF.

This clonotype was seen ten or more times. This sequence joins TRBV12-3 or TRBV12-4 and TRBJ2-1, with 9 bases identical to TRBD1. The CDR3 spans 15 residues. V shed 7 bases, J shed 6 bases, and the junction held 10 bases outside the gene matches. The CDR3 nucleotides are TGTGCCAGCACCCTTGGACAGGGGAGTAGCAATGAGCAGTTCTTC. Amino acids: CASTLGQGSSNEQFF.

The table lists this clonotype with a few counts. The genes are TRBV29-1 and TRBJ1-1; D is perhaps TRBD1 (5 bases). Trimming stripped 2 bases from V and 5 bases from J, with 15 bases between. The CDR3 contains 14 residues. Germline CDR1 reads SQVTM; CDR2 reads ANQGSEA. Here the CDR3 reads CSVEIPPWGTEAFF. The DNA of the CDR3 is TGCAGCGTTGAAATCCCGCCATGGGGGACTGAAGCTTTCTTT.

This clonotype has at least ten counts. The J gene is TRBJ1-2, the V gene TRBV7-9; weak D call: TRBD1 (5 bases). CDR1 SEHNR and CDR2 FQNEAQ come from the germline V gene (reference sequence). Trimming pared 0 bases from V and 9 bases from J, leaving 14 bases between. The CDR3 loop spans 14 amino acids. The CDR3 here is CASSLASFGQSYTF. The CDR3 coding sequence is TGTGCCAGCAGCTTAGCTTCGTTCGGACAAAGCTACACCTTC.

This clonotype was detected ten times or more. The J gene is TRBJ1-5, the V gene TRBV24-1; TRBD1 matches at 7 bases. With V trimmed by 8 bases and J by 4 bases, 4 bases remained unmatched. Germline V gene sequence: CDR1 KGHDR, CDR2 SFDVKD. CDR3 size: 13 residues. CDR3 nucleotide sequence: TGTGCCACCACGGGACAGCCTAATCAGCCCCAGCATTTT. It yields the protein CATTGQPNQPQHF.

This clonotype was seen a handful of times. The V and J genes are TRBV7-9 and TRBJ1-1, with D uncertain. The germline V gene has CDR1 SEHNR and CDR2 FQNEAQ (reference sequence). Trimming pared 2 bases from V and 7 bases from J, leaving 2 bases between. The CDR3 spans 10 residues. CDR3 region: CASSLNEAFF. DNA of the CDR3: TGTGCCAGCAGCTTAAATGAAGCTTTCTTT.